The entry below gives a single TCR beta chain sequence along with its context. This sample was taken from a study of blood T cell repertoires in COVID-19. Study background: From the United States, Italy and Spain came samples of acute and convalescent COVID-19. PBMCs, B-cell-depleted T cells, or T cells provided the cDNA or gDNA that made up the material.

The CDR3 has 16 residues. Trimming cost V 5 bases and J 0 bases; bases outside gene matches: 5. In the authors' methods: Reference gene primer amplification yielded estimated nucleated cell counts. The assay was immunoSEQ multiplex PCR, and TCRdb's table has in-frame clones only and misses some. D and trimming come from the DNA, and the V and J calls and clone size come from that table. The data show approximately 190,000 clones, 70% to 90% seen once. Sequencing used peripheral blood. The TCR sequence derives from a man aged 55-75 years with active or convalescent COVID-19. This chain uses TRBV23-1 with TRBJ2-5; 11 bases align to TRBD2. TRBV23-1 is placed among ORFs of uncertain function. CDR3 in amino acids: CASSKTSGVYQETQYF. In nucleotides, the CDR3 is TGCGCCAGCAGTAAGACTAGCGGGGTGTACCAAGAGACCCAGTACTTC.